This record covers a single T cell receptor beta chain. Clones were sequenced by immunoSEQ multiplex PCR, and TCRdb holds only the in-frame ones, with some missing. The repertoire holds just over 80,000 clones, with around 86% as singletons. The CDR3 totals 16 residues. V was clipped by 6 bases and J by 4 bases; unmatched bases: 10. Germline CDR1 and CDR2: MGHDK and SYGVNS. The entry originates in a study of OX40 agonist ivuxolimab in advanced cancers. The chain recombines TRBV25-1 with TRBJ2-2; 8 positions agree with TRBD1. The sequencing here drew on CD4+ or CD8+ T cells sorted from blood, taken in a trial of the OX40 agonist ivuxolimab. The clonotype comes from an adult with an advanced solid tumor such as melanoma, head and neck, liver or kidney cancer. The CDR3 nucleotides read TGTGCCAGCAGGGAAGGACAGGGATTAGGCACCGGGGAGCTGTTTTTT. It codes for CASREGQGLGTGELFF.